This T cell receptor (beta chain) derives from a study of monozygotic twins with inflammatory bowel disease. CDR3 size: 15 residues. Germline loops: CDR1 SGHRS, CDR2 YFSETQ. Study-wide points: IBD patients displayed reduced TCRbeta diversity (inverse Simpson) when set against healthy co-twins.

Addition of UMIs with a 6-nucleotide sample barcode was achieved by template switching. TCRdb re-called the 5' RACE reads and gives one entry per CDR3 protein, without DNA. This repertoire includes a few hundred thousand distinct CDR3 sequences. As concerns this clonotype: No antigen is known for it.

The origin of this receptor is a human donor with ulcerative colitis or Crohn's disease, or a healthy co-twin of an affected twin (not recorded which). The chain recombines TRBV5-1 with TRBJ2-2; TCRdb indicates TRBD1, and absent DNA this call remains unverified. The sequencing input was blood. This CDR3 reads CASSARQGDTGELFF. The whole variable domain, filled in from reference TRBV5-1 and TRBJ2-2, reads KAGVTQTPRYLIKTRGQQVTLSCSPISGHRSVSWYQQTPGQGLQFLFEYFSETQRNKGNFPGRFSGRQFSNSRSEMNVSTLELGDSALYLCASSARQGDTGELFFGEGSRLTVL.